The clone carrying this T cell receptor beta chain showed up many times. The entry originates in a study of regulatory T cells in long-lasting Graves disease. Looking at the study overall: Graves' patients, newly diagnosed, had taken antithyroid drugs under 3 months.

Construction of TCR beta libraries relied on iRepertoire HTBI primers and on Arm-PCR targeting CDR3 regions. In TCRdb, the multiplex PCR reads were re-called with MiXCR into one record per CDR3 protein. The data contain some 490,000 distinct CDR3 sequences, 12% of them singletons. Time point denoted: newly diagnosed GD, antithyroid drugs for less than 3 months. TCR sequences were obtained from RNA taken from PBMCs. This CDR3 spans 16 amino acids. CDR1 and CDR2 (germline): SNHLY, FYNNEI. The V end lost 1 base, the J end lost 2 bases, and 12 bases lay between the germline ends. These data were also filed under a second study, of T cells in Graves' hyperthyroidism and ophthalmopathy.

The sequenced sample was peripheral blood mononuclear cells (PBMCs), obtained at new diagnosis, from a patient treated with antithyroid drugs. This receptor was obtained from a woman in her twenties or thirties with Graves disease. The chain has TRBV2 and TRBJ1-5; TRBD1 might be the D (5 bases). CDR3: CASSEGLGGGNQPQHF. CDR3 DNA sequence: TGTGCCAGCAGTGAAGGGTTGGGGGGGGGCAATCAGCCCCAGCATTTT.